The source of this T cell receptor beta chain is a study of naive and memory T cell subsets. Notes on the study in general: TCR abundance followed a power law differing between naive and memory subsets.

Points on this clonotype: Antigen unknown.

The beta constant-region primer was an equimolar mix of two oligonucleotides covering TRBC1 and TRBC2. Four rounds of PCR amplified the ligated cDNA using nested alpha and beta constant-region primers plus SP2. A single record per CDR3 protein comes from TCRdb applying MiXCR to the UMI-ligation and nested PCR reads. The sample includes about 120,000 distinct CDR3 sequences, just over 35% of them seen just once. Losses at the gene ends were 3 bases for V and 4 bases for J; bases not matched to a gene: 2. This CDR3 has 14 amino acids. CDR1 and CDR2 (germline): MDHEN, SYDVKM. V gene TRBV28 combines with J gene TRBJ2-3; 9 positions agree with TRBD2. The TCR sequence derives from a human donor in good health. Sequenced input: central memory CD4+ T cells from blood. For the CDR3, the DNA is TGTGCCAGCAGTTTTAGCGGGAGCTCAGATACGCAGTATTTT. It translates to CASSFSGSSDTQYF.